The 3 T cell receptor beta chains in this list originate from one sample, sequenced in a study of post-analysis software for immune sequencing data. Sequencing libraries made from TCR beta cDNA carried unique molecular identifiers. TCRdb recomputed calls from the PCR reads with MiXCR, one row per CDR3 protein. This table holds 750,000 to 950,000 distinct CDR3 sequences, 53% found once. Study-wide results and caveats: With TRBV5-6, TRBV5-1 and TRBV20-1 included, about five TRBV segments were more frequent in patients than in controls.

Their specific antigens are unknown. Sequenced sample: blood. These receptors all come from a girl aged 10-17 years with multiple sclerosis.

This chain links TRBV5-1 with TRBJ2-7; 7 nucleotides align to TRBD1. V lost 0 bases to trimming and J lost 7 bases; unmatched junction nucleotides: 10. The CDR3 is 15 amino acids. Germline V lookup: CDR1 SGHRS, CDR2 YFSETQ. The CDR3 DNA is TGCGCCAGCAGCTTGGCCCCGGGACAGTACAATGAGCAGTACTTC. Its protein product is CASSLAPGQYNEQYF.

The J gene is TRBJ1-2, the V gene TRBV5-1; D ambiguous. The germline V and J ends were trimmed by 4 bases and 3 bases, with 10 bases remaining between them. CDR3 length equals 13 residues. Looked up from germline, CDR1 is SGHRS and CDR2 is YFSETQ. The CDR3 loop is CASSKQEDYGYTF. In nucleotides, the CDR3 is TGCGCCAGCAGCAAGCAGGAGGACTATGGCTACACCTTC. The entire variable domain, with the rest obtained from reference TRBV5-1 and TRBJ1-2, is as follows: KAGVTQTPRYLIKTRGQQVTLSCSPISGHRSVSWYQQTPGQGLQFLFEYFSETQRNKGNFPGRFSGRQFSNSRSEMNVSTLELGDSALYLCASSKQEDYGYTFGSGTRLTVV.

This rearrangement joins TRBV11-2 to TRBJ2-3; D is possibly TRBD1 or TRBD2 (6 bases each). Germline loops: CDR1 SGHAT, CDR2 FQNNGV. V lost 5 bases, J lost 5 bases, and 14 bases lay in between. CDR3 length: 14 amino acids. The CDR3 region has the DNA TGTGCCAGCAGCCCCGGACGGGGGCGAGATACGCAGTATTTT. This gives the protein CASSPGRGRDTQYF. The full variable domain, with the rest looked up from reference TRBV11-2 and TRBJ2-3, is EAGVAQSPRYKIIEKRQSVAFWCNPISGHATLYWYQQILGQGPKLLIQFQNNGVVDDSQLPKDRFSAERLKGVDSTLKIQPAKLEDSAVYLCASSPGRGRDTQYFGPGTRLTVL.